This T cell receptor beta chain was obtained from a study of cytomegalovirus exposure and HLA in healthy donors. Findings of the study overall: It was reported that TCR beta sequences correctly inferred the HLA-A and HLA-B alleles for most subjects.

Germline-derived CDR1 and CDR2 are MNHNY and SVGAGI (reference sequence). V lost 0 bases and J lost 0, with 8 bases in between. The CDR3 sequence is 15 residues long. PCR amplification relied on 60 Vbeta primers (plus 13 Jbeta primers). Generated by immunoSEQ multiplex PCR, the TCRdb table keeps only in-frame clones and is missing some. The sample shows about 40,000 clones, 50% of them seen only once. On this clone itself: Its target is unknown.

The chain joins TRBV6-6 to TRBJ1-1; maybe TRBD1 (5 bases). The sequenced material came from PBMCs. This receptor was identified in a human donor in good health. As DNA, the CDR3 is TGTGCCAGCAGTTACTCGCAGGGAATGAACACTGAAGCTTTCTTT. Residues: CASSYSQGMNTEAFF.